Below, 6 T cell receptor beta chains from the same sample are listed, as sequenced in a study of blood T cell repertoires in COVID-19. This table comes from immunoSEQ multiplex PCR, and its TCRdb copy is limited to in-frame clones, with some not included. The sample yields about 190,000 clones, roughly nine tenths seen once. Sequencing used peripheral blood. The receptor source for this set is a man aged 25 to 40 with acute or convalescent COVID-19.

V is TRBV4-2 and J is TRBJ2-3, with D perhaps matching TRBD2 (5 bases). Germline V gene lookup returns CDR1 LGHNA and CDR2 YNFKEQ. The CDR3 has 15 residues. V was cut by 1 base and J by 0 bases, with 8 bases left in between. The CDR3 spells CASSQVIASTDTQYF. In DNA, the CDR3 is TGTGCCAGCAGCCAAGTGATAGCGAGCACAGATACGCAGTATTTT.

In its sample, this clone was seen a few times. The V and J genes are TRBV7-8 and TRBJ1-2; D is ambiguous. CDR1 and CDR2 from the germline V gene are SGHVS and FQNEAQ. The CDR3 has 13 residues. Trimming stripped 5 bases from V and 4 bases from J, with 11 bases between. In DNA form, the CDR3 reads TGTGCCAGCAGCGAGCCGGGGTTCTATGGCTACACCTTC. Translation: CASSEPGFYGYTF.

J is TRBJ1-4 and V is TRBV2; weak D call: TRBD1 (6 bases). Germline V gene lookup returns CDR1 SNHLY and CDR2 FYNNEI. The germline V and J ends were trimmed by 5 bases and 5 bases, with 15 bases remaining between them. The CDR3 is 15 amino acids. The CDR3 DNA reads as TGTGCCAGCAGTCTAGGACAGACCGAGAATGAAAAACTGTTTTTT. The encoded protein is CASSLGQTENEKLFF.

V usage is TRBV6-4 and J usage is TRBJ2-3, with 8 bases lining up with TRBD2. There are 16 residues in the CDR3. Trimming took 2 bases from V and 4 from J; bases not matched to a gene: 8. Germline CDR1 MRHNA, CDR2 SNTAGT. CDR3 sequence: CASSDGRAGGADTQYF. The CDR3 DNA follows: TGTGCCAGCAGTGACGGAAGGGCCGGGGGGGCAGATACGCAGTATTTT.

The chain employs TRBV7-3 and TRBJ1-1, with D possibly TRBD1 on 5 matching bases. The ends were cut back, 5 bases at V and 1 base at J, with 11 bases in the middle. Germline CDR1 and CDR2: SGHTA and FQGTGA. CDR3 length equals 14 residues. CDR3 region: CASSPGVENTEAFF. In nucleotides, the CDR3 is TGTGCCAGCAGCCCGGGGGTCGAGAACACTGAAGCTTTCTTT.

The chain has TRBV19 and TRBJ2-6, with 8 bases identical to TRBD2. CDR3 size: 15 residues. Germline-derived CDR1 and CDR2 are LNHDA and SQIVND (reference sequence). Trimming removed 5 bases from V and 2 bases from J; junction bases left unmatched: 2. This chain's CDR3 is CASSLGGAGANVLTF. CDR3 DNA: TGTGCCAGTAGTCTCGGGGGGGCTGGGGCCAACGTCCTGACTTTC.